Shown below are 10 T cell receptor beta chains from a single sample sequenced in a study of blood T cell repertoires in COVID-19. Sequencing was performed with immunoSEQ multiplex PCR; in TCRdb, only in-frame clones are kept and a portion is missing. The sample includes roughly 160,000 clones, approximately 80% of them seen just once. The sequenced sample was PBMCs or T cells enriched from blood (not recorded which). The source of these receptors is a man aged 50-60 years who had recovered from COVID-19.

V gene TRBV3-1 (or the pseudogene TRBV3-2) combines with J gene TRBJ1-3; no reliable D call. Trimming pared 4 bases from V and 0 bases from J, leaving 4 bases between. The CDR3 length is 13 residues. Looked up from germline, CDR1 is LGHDT and CDR2 is YNNKEL (reference sequence). The DNA of the CDR3 is TGTGCCAGCAGCCGGCCCTCTGGAAACACCATATATTTT. It specifies CASSRPSGNTIYF.

Points on this clone: At one end the junction does not follow the germline gene, possibly because of a read error. This rearrangement joins TRBV7-3 to TRBJ2-1, with TRBD2 as a possible D gene (7 bases). CDR1 SGHTA and CDR2 FQGTGA come from the germline V gene. This CDR3 comprises 14 residues. This CDR3 is CASSFEGGPGEQFF. In nucleotides, the CDR3 is TGTGCAAGCAGCTTCGAGGGGGGGCCAGGTGAGCAGTTCTTC.

The chain uses TRBV18 and TRBJ1-6; 9 bases fit TRBD1. Germline-derived CDR1 and CDR2 are KGHSH and LQKENI. The V segment lost 2 bases and the J segment 8 bases; nucleotides outside the gene matches: 4. The CDR3 is 15 amino acids. CDR3 in DNA: TGTGCCAGCTCACCAGGGACAGGGAGTGATTCACCCCTCCACTTT. It is translated as CASSPGTGSDSPLHF.

This chain joins TRBV7-3 and TRBJ1-1; D is unclear. CDR3 size: 14 residues. CDR1 is SGHTA and CDR2 is FQGTGA in the germline V gene. The CDR3 coding sequence is TGTGCGAGCGGACGGGGAGAACCGAACACTGAAGCTTTCTTT. It specifies CASGRGEPNTEAFF. The whole variable domain, filled in from reference TRBV7-3 and TRBJ1-1, reads GAGVSQTPSNKVTEKGKYVELRCDPISGHTALYWYRQSLGQGPEFLIYFQGTGAADDSGLPNDRFFAVRPEGSVSTLKIQRTERGDSAVYLCASGRGEPNTEAFFGQGTRLTVV.

The chain couples TRBV3-1 (or the pseudogene TRBV3-2) to TRBJ2-4; 9 bases are shared with TRBD1. The CDR3 is 14 residues long. With V trimmed by 4 bases and J by 7 bases, 5 bases remained unmatched. Germline V lookup: CDR1 LGHDT, CDR2 YNNKEL (reference sequence). The CDR3: CASSPGQGRNIQYF. CDR3 coding DNA: TGTGCCAGCAGCCCCGGACAGGGGAGGAACATTCAGTACTTC.

This chain joins TRBV12-5 and TRBJ1-2, with 9 bases lining up with TRBD1. V shed 5 bases and J 8 bases; nucleotides not matched to a gene: 6. There are 13 residues in the CDR3. Germline V gene data show CDR1 as LGHNT and CDR2 as FRNRAP. This CDR3 reads CASGPQGAKGYTF. CDR3 DNA sequence: TGTGCTAGTGGTCCACAGGGGGCCAAAGGCTACACCTTC.

This chain joins TRBV5-1 and TRBJ2-7; 8 nucleotides match TRBD1. The CDR3 is 16 amino acids. The V and J ends lost 0 bases and 1 base, in that order; junction bases with no gene match: 6. From germline, CDR1 is SGHRS and CDR2 YFSETQ. CDR3 bases: TGCGCCAGCAGCTTGGATCTGGACAGGGAGTCCTACGAGCAGTACTTC. Translating it yields CASSLDLDRESYEQYF.

CDR3 coding DNA: TGTGCCAGCAGTGAATACGTTGGGACAGGGTTCTACGAGCAGTACTTC. Its translation: CASSEYVGTGFYEQYF. The chain recombines TRBV2 with TRBJ2-7, with TRBD1 identical over 9 bases. The ends lost 2 bases at V and 3 bases at J; junction bases unmatched: 8. The CDR3 spans 16 residues. CDR1 is SNHLY and CDR2 is FYNNEI in the germline V gene. Supplemented by reference TRBV2 and TRBJ2-7, the full variable domain reads EPEVTQTPSHQVTQMGQEVILRCVPISNHLYFYWYRQILGQKVEFLVSFYNNEISEKSEIFDDQFSVERPDGSNFTLKIRSTKLEDSAMYFCASSEYVGTGFYEQYFGPGTRLTVT.

V is TRBV11-2 and J is TRBJ2-1; no definite D call. Germline V CDR1 and CDR2: SGHAT, FQNNGV. Trimming took off 6 bases at V and 7 bases at J, with 19 bases between the two ends. CDR3 size: 15 residues. CDR3 region: CASSLFTPPRNEQFF. The CDR3 DNA reads TGTGCCAGCAGTTTATTTACCCCCCCGCGAAATGAGCAGTTCTTC.

Here the CDR3 DNA reads TGTGCCAGCTCACTAGGGACAGGGGGAAGCAATCAGCCCCAGCATTTT. Translation gives CASSLGTGGSNQPQHF. The J gene is TRBJ1-5, the V gene TRBV18; 11 bases align to TRBD1. CDR1 is KGHSH and CDR2 is LQKENI in the germline V gene. The CDR3 is 16 amino acids. Trimming removed 4 bases from V and 1 base from J; junction bases left unmatched: 3.